The 3 T cell receptor beta chains given below trace back to one sample, sequenced in a study of Graves' ophthalmopathy and Graves' hyperthyroidism. Researchers took RNA transcripts and amplified TCR beta CDR3 regions from them. HTBI-primed first-round RT-PCR preceded second-round multiplex PCR. MiXCR, run by TCRdb on the multiplex PCR reads, gives a single entry per CDR3 protein. There are 560,000 or so distinct CDR3 sequences in the sample; about 35% occur only once, and around 4% lies in the top ten. The sample taken for sequencing was peripheral blood or thyroid tissue (not recorded which). The receptors were sampled from an adult man with Graves' hyperthyroidism.

Concerning this clonotype: The junction departs from germline at one end; a sequencing error may be responsible. The chain combines TRBV12-3 or TRBV12-4 with TRBJ1-1; a weak D match, TRBD1 (5 bases). The CDR3 has 17 amino acids. CDR3: CASSLGGGRGGYTEAFF. The CDR3 region has the DNA TGTGCCAGCAGTTTAGGGGGTGGTAGGGGTGGCTACACTGAAGCCTTCTTT.

This clonotype has just a few counts. The chain employs TRBV15 and TRBJ1-3; D is perhaps TRBD1 (5 bases). The germline gives CDR1 LNHNV, CDR2 YYDKDF (reference sequence). The CDR3 is 14 residues long. V was shortened by 4 bases and J by 3 bases, with 10 bases between the two germline ends. The CDR3 nucleotides are TGTGCCACCAGCACCGGGGCGCTTGGAAACACCATATATTTT. Protein: CATSTGALGNTIYF.

V is TRBV20-1 and J is TRBJ2-5, with no clear D. Between the trimmed V and J ends, which lost 6 bases and 7 bases, there was a span of 9 bases. CDR1 is DFQATT and CDR2 is SNEGSKA in the germline V gene (reference sequence). This CDR3 has 10 residues. CDR3 amino acids: CSAHRGTQYF. The CDR3 DNA reads TGCAGTGCCCACAGAGGGACCCAGTACTTC.